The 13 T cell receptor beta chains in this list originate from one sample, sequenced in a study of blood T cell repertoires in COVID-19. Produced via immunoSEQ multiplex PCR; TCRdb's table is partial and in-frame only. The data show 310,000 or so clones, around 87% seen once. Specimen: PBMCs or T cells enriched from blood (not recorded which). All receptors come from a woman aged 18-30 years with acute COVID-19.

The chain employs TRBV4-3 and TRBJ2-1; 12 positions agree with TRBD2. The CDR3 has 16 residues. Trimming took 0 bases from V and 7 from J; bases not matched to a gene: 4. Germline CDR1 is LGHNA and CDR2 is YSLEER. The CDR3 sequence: CASSQEGLAGRNEQFF. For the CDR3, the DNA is TGCGCCAGCAGCCAAGAAGGACTAGCGGGGAGAAATGAGCAGTTCTTC.

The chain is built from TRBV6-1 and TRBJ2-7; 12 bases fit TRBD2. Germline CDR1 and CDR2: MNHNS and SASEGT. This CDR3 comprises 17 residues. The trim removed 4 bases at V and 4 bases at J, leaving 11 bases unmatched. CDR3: CASSGGLAGRTGYEQYF. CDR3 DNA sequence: TGTGCCAGCAGTGGAGGACTAGCGGGGAGAACTGGTTACGAGCAGTACTTC.

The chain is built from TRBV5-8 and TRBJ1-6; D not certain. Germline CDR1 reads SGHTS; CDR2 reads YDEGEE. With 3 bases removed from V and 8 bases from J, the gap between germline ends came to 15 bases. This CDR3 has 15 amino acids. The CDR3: CASSSGLEGYSPLHF. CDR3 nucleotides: TGTGCCAGCAGCTCCGGTCTCGAGGGCTATTCACCCCTCCACTTT.

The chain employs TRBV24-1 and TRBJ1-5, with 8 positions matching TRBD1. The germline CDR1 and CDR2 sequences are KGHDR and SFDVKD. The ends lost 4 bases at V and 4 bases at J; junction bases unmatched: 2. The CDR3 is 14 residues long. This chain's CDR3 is CATSERQGNQPQHF. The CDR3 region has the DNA TGTGCCACCAGTGAGAGACAGGGGAATCAGCCCCAGCATTTT.

The CDR3 DNA follows: TGTGCCTGGAAAACCAGGGGGAGCGAAAAACTGTTTTTT. It specifies CAWKTRGSEKLFF. V and J are TRBV30 and TRBJ1-4; 7 bases map to TRBD1. V gave up 4 bases and J gave up 8 bases; unmatched junction bases: 7. The CDR3 extends over 13 amino acids. Per the germline V gene, CDR1 is GTSNPN and CDR2 is SVGIG (reference sequence).

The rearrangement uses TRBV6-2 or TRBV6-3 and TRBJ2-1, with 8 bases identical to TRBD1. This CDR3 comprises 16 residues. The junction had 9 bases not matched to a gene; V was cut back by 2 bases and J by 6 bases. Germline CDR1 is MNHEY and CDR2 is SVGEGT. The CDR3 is CASSYLARGRVNEQFF. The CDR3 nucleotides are TGTGCCAGCAGTTACCTCGCCAGGGGGCGCGTCAATGAGCAGTTCTTC.

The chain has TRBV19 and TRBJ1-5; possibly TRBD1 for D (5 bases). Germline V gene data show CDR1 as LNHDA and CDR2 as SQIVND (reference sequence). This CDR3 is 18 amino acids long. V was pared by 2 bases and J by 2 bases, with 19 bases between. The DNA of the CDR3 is TGTGCCAGTAGTATATCTGGGACTGCATGGGGGGGCAATCAGCCCCAGCATTTT. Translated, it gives CASSISGTAWGGNQPQHF.

CDR3 amino acids: CASSIAKISSSSYNEQFF. The DNA for the CDR3 is TGTGCCAGTAGTATCGCGAAAATCAGCTCTAGCTCCTACAATGAGCAGTTCTTC. This chain joins TRBV19 and TRBJ2-1, with unresolved D. Germline CDR1 reads LNHDA; CDR2 reads SQIVND (reference sequence). This CDR3 has 18 amino acids. Trimming left V 3 bases short and J 0 bases short, with 18 bases between.

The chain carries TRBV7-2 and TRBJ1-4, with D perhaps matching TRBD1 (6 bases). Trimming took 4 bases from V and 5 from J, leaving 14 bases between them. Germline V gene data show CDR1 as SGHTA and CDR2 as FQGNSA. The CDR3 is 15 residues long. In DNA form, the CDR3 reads TGTGCCAGCAGCTGGAGACAGGCTACGAATGAAAAACTGTTTTTT. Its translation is CASSWRQATNEKLFF.

CDR3 loop: CASSDGARGRDGELFF. The CDR3 DNA sequence: TGCGCCAGCAGCGACGGGGCCAGGGGGCGAGACGGGGAGCTGTTTTTT. The chain is built from TRBV5-1 and TRBJ2-2; 8 bases fit TRBD1. Germline V gene lookup returns CDR1 SGHRS and CDR2 YFSETQ. V lost 4 bases to trimming and J lost 7 bases; unmatched junction nucleotides: 12. The CDR3 is 16 amino acids. Based on the CDR3 plus reference TRBV5-1 and TRBJ2-2, the full variable domain is KAGVTQTPRYLIKTRGQQVTLSCSPISGHRSVSWYQQTPGQGLQFLFEYFSETQRNKGNFPGRFSGRQFSNSRSEMNVSTLELGDSALYLCASSDGARGRDGELFFGEGSRLTVL.

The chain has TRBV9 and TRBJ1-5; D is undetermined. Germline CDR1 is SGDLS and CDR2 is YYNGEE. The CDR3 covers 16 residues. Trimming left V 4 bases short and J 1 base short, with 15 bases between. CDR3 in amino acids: CASSPRKEASNQPQHF. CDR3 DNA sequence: TGTGCCAGCAGCCCCCGGAAAGAGGCAAGCAATCAGCCCCAGCATTTT.

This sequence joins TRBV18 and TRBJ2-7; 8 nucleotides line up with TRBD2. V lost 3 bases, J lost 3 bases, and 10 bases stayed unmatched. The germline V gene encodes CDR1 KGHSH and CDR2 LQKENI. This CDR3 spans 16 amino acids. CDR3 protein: CASSPGYGLAGYEQYF. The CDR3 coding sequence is TGTGCCAGCTCACCTGGGTATGGCCTAGCGGGCTACGAGCAGTACTTC. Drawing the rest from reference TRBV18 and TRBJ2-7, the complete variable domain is NAGVMQNPRHLVRRRGQEARLRCSPMKGHSHVYWYRQLPEEGLKFMVYLQKENIIDESGMPKERFSAEFPKEGPSILRIQQVVRGDSAAYFCASSPGYGLAGYEQYFGPGTRLTVT.

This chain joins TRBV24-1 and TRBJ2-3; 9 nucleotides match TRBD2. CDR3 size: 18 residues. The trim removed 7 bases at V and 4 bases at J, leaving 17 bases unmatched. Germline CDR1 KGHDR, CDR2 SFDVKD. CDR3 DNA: TGTGCCACCAGCAAAAAAAGGGCGGGAGGGCCTCTTTCAGATACGCAGTATTTT. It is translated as CATSKKRAGGPLSDTQYF.